The 18 T cell receptor beta chains in this list originate from one sample, sequenced in a study of blood T cell repertoires in COVID-19. This table comes from immunoSEQ multiplex PCR, and its TCRdb copy is limited to in-frame clones, with some not included. The sample lists some 210,000 clones; approximately 82% were seen once. Sequencing was performed on peripheral blood. The receptors were gathered from a woman aged 40 to 55 with acute or convalescent COVID-19.

V and J are TRBV18 and TRBJ1-4; D is uncertain. Germline CDR1 and CDR2: KGHSH and LQKENI. Trimming shortened V by 0 bases and J by 7 bases, and 6 bases separated the two germline ends. This CDR3 is 13 amino acids long. The CDR3 DNA follows: TGTGCCAGCTCACCACCGACACGTGAAAAACTGTTTTTT. Encoded protein: CASSPPTREKLFF. Full variable domain (outside the CDR3, taken from reference TRBV18 and TRBJ1-4): NAGVMQNPRHLVRRRGQEARLRCSPMKGHSHVYWYRQLPEEGLKFMVYLQKENIIDESGMPKERFSAEFPKEGPSILRIQQVVRGDSAAYFCASSPPTREKLFFGSGTQLSVL.

The rearrangement links TRBV19 to TRBJ2-7, with D tentatively TRBD2 (5 bases). V gave up 4 bases and J gave up 3 bases, with 19 bases separating them. The CDR3 length is 16 residues. Germline V gene lookup returns CDR1 LNHDA and CDR2 SQIVND (reference sequence). The CDR3, as DNA: TGTGCCAGTAGTAGGAGGTCCATTGCTAGAATCTACGAGCAGTACTTC. Translated, it gives CASSRRSIARIYEQYF.

The CDR3 here is CASTRGLREKLFF. The DNA for the CDR3 is TGTGCCAGCACTAGGGGTTTACGGGAAAAACTGTTTTTT. This chain joins TRBV12-3 or TRBV12-4 and TRBJ1-4; perhaps TRBD1 as D (5 bases). V lost 7 bases and J 8 bases, leaving 14 bases between the germline ends. This CDR3 is 13 amino acids long.

V gene TRBV4-2 combines with J gene TRBJ2-2; D unclear. Trimming took 0 bases from V and 3 from J, leaving 8 bases between them. CDR1 LGHNA and CDR2 YNFKEQ come from the germline V gene. CDR3 size: 15 residues. For the CDR3, the DNA is TGTGCCAGCAGCCAAGATAACAGCTACACCGGGGAGCTGTTTTTT. Translation: CASSQDNSYTGELFF.

V usage is TRBV5-1 and J usage is TRBJ1-4; D is unclear. Trimming took 7 bases from V and 8 from J, leaving 21 bases between them. This CDR3 has 15 residues. Germline values: CDR1 SGHRS, CDR2 YFSETQ. Here the CDR3 DNA reads TGCGCCAGCCGATTGGATGGAGGCTCCTGGGAAAAACTGTTTTTT. Translated: CASRLDGGSWEKLFF.

The chain joins TRBV19 to TRBJ1-2; D perhaps matches TRBD1 (5 bases). The CDR3 length is 15 residues. V was shortened by 0 bases and J by 4 bases, with 12 bases between the two germline ends. Germline loops: CDR1 LNHDA, CDR2 SQIVND (reference sequence). As DNA, the CDR3 is TGTGCCAGTAGTATAGAGGGGGGAAGAGGCTATGGCTACACCTTC. Protein product: CASSIEGGRGYGYTF.

This clone occurred a few times. This CDR3 is CASSIGGVNNEQFF. The CDR3 DNA sequence: TGTGCCAGCAGCATTGGAGGCGTCAACAATGAGCAGTTCTTC. The chain is built from TRBV11-3 and TRBJ2-1; D is perhaps TRBD2 (5 bases). The CDR3 runs 14 residues. V was pared by 5 bases and J by 5 bases, with 13 bases between. CDR1 SGHNT and CDR2 YENEEA come from the germline V gene.

The J gene is TRBJ1-1, the V gene TRBV21-1; the table names TRBD1, a call not compared with the DNA. TRBV21-1 is listed as a pseudogene. CDR3 length equals 19 residues. The CDR3 is CASSKREPRGQEPNTEAFF. CDR3 nucleotide sequence: TGTGCCAGCAGCAAACGAGAGCCGCGGGGACAGGAGCCGAACACTGAAGCTTTCTTT.

This clone turned up a few times. This chain connects TRBV2 to TRBJ1-1; maybe TRBD1 (5 bases). In germline, CDR1 is SNHLY, CDR2 FYNNEI. V gave up 2 bases and J gave up 4 bases, with 8 bases separating them. The CDR3 length is 13 residues. DNA of the CDR3: TGTGCCAGCAGTGAAAGACAGAGCACTGAAGCTTTCTTT. This encodes CASSERQSTEAFF.

V gene TRBV9 combines with J gene TRBJ1-1, with unresolved D. V was shortened by 1 base and J by 1 base, with 8 bases between the two germline ends. Germline V gene lookup returns CDR1 SGDLS and CDR2 YYNGEE. CDR3 length equals 14 residues. CDR3 nucleotides: TGTGCCAGCAGCGTAACAGTGGAGAACACTGAAGCTTTCTTT. The encoded protein is CASSVTVENTEAFF.

This CDR3 reads CAISGSQTMNTEAFF. The CDR3 DNA reads as TGTGCCATCAGTGGCAGTCAGACAATGAACACTGAAGCTTTCTTT. This chain links TRBV10-3 with TRBJ1-1; D remains unclear. V lost 4 bases, J lost 0 bases, and 12 bases lay in between. The CDR3 spans 15 residues. The germline gives CDR1 ENHRY, CDR2 SYGVKD.

The J gene is TRBJ1-4, the V gene TRBV19, with D hard to call. This CDR3 has 14 residues. V gave up 5 bases and J gave up 5 bases, with 12 bases separating them. Germline CDR1 reads LNHDA; CDR2 reads SQIVND (reference sequence). For the CDR3, the DNA is TGTGCCAGTAGTCCTAGGGAGGCGAATGAAAAACTGTTTTTT. Translation gives CASSPREANEKLFF.

This chain joins TRBV4-2 and TRBJ1-4; D uncertain. V lost 4 bases and J lost 1, with 13 bases in between. Germline V gene data show CDR1 as LGHNA and CDR2 as YNFKEQ. The CDR3 consists of 16 residues. DNA of the CDR3: TGTGCCAGCAGCCCGCTAAGAGGGATAACTAATGAAAAACTGTTTTTT. This gives the protein CASSPLRGITNEKLFF.

This clone appeared once. V and J are TRBV4-1 and TRBJ1-1; TRBD1 matches 7 bases. The CDR3 totals 14 residues. Germline CDR1 reads MGHRA; CDR2 reads YSYEKL. The junction had 12 bases not matched to a gene; V was cut back by 0 bases and J by 14 bases. The CDR3 sequence: CASSQDITGAKFFF. CDR3 sequence (DNA): TGCGCCAGCAGCCAAGATATTACAGGGGCGAAGTTCTTCTTT.

V is TRBV11-2 and J is TRBJ2-1; 8 bases line up with TRBD2. The CDR3 has 15 residues. The germline V gene encodes CDR1 SGHAT and CDR2 FQNNGV. V lost 0 bases and J lost 6; bases outside the gene matches: 4. CDR3 residues: CASSLEGLEINEQFF. The CDR3 coding sequence is TGTGCCAGCAGCTTAGAGGGACTAGAGATCAATGAGCAGTTCTTC.

V usage is TRBV5-1 and J usage is TRBJ2-7; maybe TRBD1 (5 bases). The germline V and J ends were trimmed by 4 bases and 4 bases, with 18 bases remaining between them. CDR1 is SGHRS, CDR2 YFSETQ, per germline. The CDR3 is 15 residues long. CDR3: CASSILFGQGYEQYF. The CDR3 DNA follows: TGCGCCAGCAGCATCCTATTCGGCCAGGGTTACGAGCAGTACTTC. The whole variable domain, filled in from reference TRBV5-1 and TRBJ2-7, reads KAGVTQTPRYLIKTRGQQVTLSCSPISGHRSVSWYQQTPGQGLQFLFEYFSETQRNKGNFPGRFSGRQFSNSRSEMNVSTLELGDSALYLCASSILFGQGYEQYFGPGTRLTVT.

This chain links TRBV6-5 with TRBJ2-7, with D possibly TRBD1 on 5 matching bases. Germline-derived CDR1 and CDR2 are MNHEY and SVGAGI. The CDR3 covers 16 residues. V gave up 2 bases and J gave up 0 bases, with 14 bases separating them. The CDR3 spells CASSYRVFDSSYEQYF. In DNA, the CDR3 is TGTGCCAGCAGTTACCGCGTTTTCGACAGCTCCTACGAGCAGTACTTC.

This chain uses TRBV29-1 with TRBJ2-3; tentative D call: TRBD1 (6 bases). V was cut by 0 bases and J by 3 bases, with 19 bases left in between. CDR1 and CDR2 from the germline V gene are SQVTM and ANQGSEA. This CDR3 contains 17 residues. CDR3 in amino acids: CSVEDRFAQGTTDTQYF. DNA of the CDR3: TGCAGCGTTGAAGATCGGTTCGCTCAGGGGACAACAGATACGCAGTATTTT.